This T cell receptor (beta chain) came from a study of T cell responses to AZD1222 COVID-19 vaccine (dated by TCRdb to 2020 to 2023). Notes on the research overall: AZD1222 recipients given second doses at about 4 weeks or at about 12 weeks were pooled, since spike-specific TCR depth and breadth were not found to differ between the two schedules. TCR sequencing covered about 230 trial participants: 207 given two doses of AZD1222 and about 26 given two doses of MenACWY control vaccine. Trial participants were enrolled into age subgroups of 18-55, 56-69 and 70-plus years, which contained about 160, 30 and 59 TCR-sequenced participants, respectively.

Details on this clone: This clone's antigen is unknown. No base qualities exist here, and no much larger clone lies one base off it.

This specimen's time point label, interpreted: baseline before first vaccination. Samples from vaccinated people were obtained from the UK trials COV001 and COV002, which included a single-blind randomized controlled phase 2/3 trial of AZD1222 (ChAdOx1 nCoV-19) in healthy adults. Trial participant PBMC samples were collected at day 0 and day 28 after the second dose for TCRbeta chain sequencing. The CDR3 contains 15 residues, cysteine and phenylalanine counted. Left in the record is the CDR3 DNA by itself, 45 bases read in frame from the first base. From the germline V gene, CDR1 is MDHEN and CDR2 is SYDVKM. Trimming at the junction amounts to 4 bases on V and 0 bases on J, and the germline ends lie 12 bases apart. The CDR3 regions of human TCRbeta chains were subjected to immunosequencing. The paper's processing steps were these. TCRs in the repertoires were compared against a reference library of SARS-CoV-2-specific TCRs that had been generated with the MIRA antigen-specificity platform. Breadth meant the fraction of unique TCRs that were SARS-CoV-2-associated, whereas depth meant the fraction of total T cells that were SARS-CoV-2-associated. Using the MIRA data, each spike-specific TCR was mapped to the spike region that the TCR reacts to and placed in a CD4 or CD8 class. Log10-transformed breadth and depth values were compared by one-way ANOVA with Sidak's multiple comparisons tests. TCRdb re-hosts the immuneACCESS table, in-frame sequences only. Its copies lack some clones; in the studies checked, an unresolved V gene accounts for under half of them, and the cause for the rest is not known. V and J calls and clone size are those listed in that table; D and trimming were worked out from the DNA. Counted in this sample were around 170,000 clones; around nine tenths of them appeared once. Together, the top ten hold 1.5% of the sample.

Overall results and qualifications from the work: In the small 56-69-year group, the increase in depth fell short of significance, most likely because of low power. A significant rise in spike-specific TCR breadth and depth was observed after two AZD1222 doses relative to day 0 and relative to MenACWY recipients. Vaccine-associated CD4 TCRs spanned the whole spike protein, with dominant responses in regions 160-218 and 743-854. Because no day 14 peak-response samples were available, repertoires were characterized only after the peak T cell response. Most participants were white British and females outnumbered males, and the authors suggested that clonal diversity may have been underestimated. Nearly half of unique spike-specific TCRs reportedly recognized epitopes outside regions mutated in the B.1.351 and B.1.1.7 variants. Only five to seven AZD1222 recipients were SARS-CoV-2 seropositive at baseline, limiting conclusions about previously exposed vaccinees.

This sequence was found in an adult in good health. Recombination linked TRBV28 to TRBJ2-5; the best D guess is TRBD2, with 5 bases matching. This sample comprised peripheral blood, obtained on day 0 of AZD1222 vaccination. The CDR3 region: CASSSRTLYQETQYF. In nucleotides, the sequence is TGTGCCAGCAGTTCCAGGACTCTGTACCAAGAGACCCAGTACTTC.